This T cell receptor (beta chain) derives from a study of blood T cell repertoires in COVID-19. V was pared by 3 bases and J by 1 base, with 4 bases of the junction left unmatched. The germline V gene encodes CDR1 KGHDR and CDR2 SFDVKD. The CDR3 extends over 15 amino acids. Repertoires were generated with immunoSEQ multiplex PCR, while TCRdb's copy carries only in-frame clones and drops some. The sample includes about 100,000 clones, about 89% of them seen just once. This clone showed up just once. Sequences were obtained from peripheral blood. J is TRBJ2-7 and V is TRBV24-1; 8 bases fit TRBD1. This receptor was taken from a woman under 40 with acute or convalescent COVID-19. CDR3 in amino acids: CATSDPGQGSYEQYF. CDR3 nucleotide sequence: TGTGCCACCAGTGATCCTGGACAGGGATCCTACGAGCAGTACTTC.